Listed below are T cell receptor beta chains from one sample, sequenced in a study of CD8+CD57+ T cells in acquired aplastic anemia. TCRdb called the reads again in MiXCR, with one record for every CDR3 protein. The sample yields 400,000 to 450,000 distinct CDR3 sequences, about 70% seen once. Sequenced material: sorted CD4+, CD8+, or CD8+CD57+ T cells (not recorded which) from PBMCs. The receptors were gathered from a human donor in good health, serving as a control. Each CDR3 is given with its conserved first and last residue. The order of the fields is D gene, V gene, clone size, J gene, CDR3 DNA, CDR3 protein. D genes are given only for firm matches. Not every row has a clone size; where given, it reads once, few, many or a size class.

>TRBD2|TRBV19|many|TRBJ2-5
TGTGCCAGTAGCCTTTCCCCGGGACTAGTCGCGACCCAGTACTTC
CASSLSPGLVATQYF
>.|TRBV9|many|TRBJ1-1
TGTGCCAGCAGCGTACTTGGGTACACTGAAGCTTTCTTT
CASSVLGYTEAFF
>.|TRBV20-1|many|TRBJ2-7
TGCAGTGCTTTGACTCGTTCCCCACGGAAATTATCCTACGAGCAGTACTTC
CSALTRSPRKLSYEQYF
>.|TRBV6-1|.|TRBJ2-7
TGTGCCATCAGTAAAGAGGAGGGAGTGGGTGTTAGCGAGCAGTACTTC
CAISKEEGVGVSEQYF
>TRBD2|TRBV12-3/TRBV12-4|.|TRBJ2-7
TGTGCCAGCAGCACTCGACTAGCGGGTACGGACCACGAGCAGTACTTC
CASSTRLAGTDHEQYF
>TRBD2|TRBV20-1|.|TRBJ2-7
TGCAGTGCTAGAGGAGCGGCTAGCGGGGGGGGCTCCCACAATGAGCAGTCCTTC
CSARGAASGGGSHNEQSF
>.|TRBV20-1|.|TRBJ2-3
TGCAGTGCTAGAGGGACACCGACGACTGATACGCAGTATTTT
CSARGTPTTDTQYF
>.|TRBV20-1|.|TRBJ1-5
TGCAGTGCGGACGGCCCAGTTAATAACGCCCAGCATTTT
CSADGPVNNAQHF
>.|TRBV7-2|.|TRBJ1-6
TGTGCCAGCAGCCCCGGGTTTGATTCCCCCCAGCACTTT
CASSPGFDSPQHF
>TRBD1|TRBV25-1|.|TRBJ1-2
TGTGCCAGCAGTGAACAGGGGGCTGAGATGTATGGCTACACCTTC
CASSEQGAEMYGYTF
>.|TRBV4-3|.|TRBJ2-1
TGCGGCGTCGGGGCAGACAATGAGCAGTTCTTC
CGVGADNEQFF
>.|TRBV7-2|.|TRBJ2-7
TGTGCCAGCAGGGAGAGGGGGACTAACTATGGCGACACCTACTTC
CASRERGTNYGDTYF
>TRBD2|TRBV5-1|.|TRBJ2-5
TGCGCCAGCAGCTTGGCGGGGGGTTACCAAGAGACCCAGTACTTC
CASSLAGGYQETQYF
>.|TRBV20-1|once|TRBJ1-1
TGCAGTGCTAGAGATGATCGGGGTGGGACTGAAGCTTTCTTT
CSARDDRGGTEAFF
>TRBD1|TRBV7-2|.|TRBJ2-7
TGTGCCACCAGCAATGCCGGGACAGGGTTCTACGAGCAGTACTTC
CATSNAGTGFYEQYF
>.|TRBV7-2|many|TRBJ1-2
TGTGCCAGCAGCTTAGCGGCCAACTATGGCTACACCTTC
CASSLAANYGYTF
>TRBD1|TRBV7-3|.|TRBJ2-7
TGTGCCAGCAGCCAATGGACAGGGGACGAGGAGTACTTC
CASSQWTGDEEYF
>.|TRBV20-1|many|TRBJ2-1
TGCAGTGCTAGATCCGGGGGCCCCTACAATGAGCAGTTCTTC
CSARSGGPYNEQFF
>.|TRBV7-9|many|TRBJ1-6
TGTGCCAGCAGCGCCGGGACTTATTCACCCCTCCACTTT
CASSAGTYSPLHF
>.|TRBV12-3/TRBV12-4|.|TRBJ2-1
TGTGCCAGCAAAGCCCCCCCGGCTAGCGCCTACAATGAGCAGTTCTTC
CASKAPPASAYNEQFF
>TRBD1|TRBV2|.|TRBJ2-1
TGTGCCAGCAGGGACAGGGGGGGGAACGGAGTGACCTACAATGAGCAGTTCTTC
CASRDRGGNGVTYNEQFF
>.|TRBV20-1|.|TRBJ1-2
TGCAGTGTGCAGCGCGCGATTACCCAGTGCTACACCTTC
CSVQRAITQCYTF
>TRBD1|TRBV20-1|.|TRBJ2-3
TGCAGTGCTAGGGACAGGACCTCCGAGCATACGCAGTATTTT
CSARDRTSEHTQYF
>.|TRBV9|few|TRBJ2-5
TGTGCCAGCAGTCCAGGGGCGGAAGAGACCCAGTACTTC
CASSPGAEETQYF
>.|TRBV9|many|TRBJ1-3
TGTGCCAGCAGCGTAGCAGAACCTGGAAACACCATATATTTT
CASSVAEPGNTIYF
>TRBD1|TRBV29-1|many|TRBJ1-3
TGCAGCGTTAGAGGGCAGGGGGCTTTTGGAAACACCATATATTTT
CSVRGQGAFGNTIYF
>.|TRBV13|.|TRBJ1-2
TGTGCCAGCAGCTCCCCACTTGGTGACGACCTTACGTCCTTC
CASSSPLGDDLTSF
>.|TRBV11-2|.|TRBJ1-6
TGTGCCAGCACCCAGTCCAGGAGCACACCCCTCCACTTT
CASTQSRSTPLHF
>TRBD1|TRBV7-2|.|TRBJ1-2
TGTGCCAGCAGCTTAGTGGGTGGGACAGGGCCGCGAAACTACACCTTC
CASSLVGGTGPRNYTF
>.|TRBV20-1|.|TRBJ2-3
TGCAGTGCTACCACAGGGGGGGCGGTTACGCAGTATTTT
CSATTGGAVTQYF
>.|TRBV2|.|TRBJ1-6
TGCGCCAGCAGCCGTGAGGCGGATTCCCCCCTCCACTTT
CASSREADSPLHF
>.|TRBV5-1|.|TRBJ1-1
TGCGCCAGCAGCATAGTAGCGAACACTGAAGCTTTCTTT
CASSIVANTEAFF
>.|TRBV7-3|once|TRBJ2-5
TGTGCCAGCAGTTTTCTCGAGAGGGGAGCAGCTTTCTTTTTC
CASSFLERGAAFFF
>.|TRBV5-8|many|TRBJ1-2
TGTGCCAGCAGCTTCATGGACATGGGCTATGGCTACACCTTC
CASSFMDMGYGYTF
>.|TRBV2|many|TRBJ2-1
TGTGCCAGCAATCCACAGGGTGGTAATGAGCAGTTCTTC
CASNPQGGNEQFF
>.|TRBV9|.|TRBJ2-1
TGTGCCAGCAGCCCTGGGGACAGCGGGAATGAGCAGTTCTTC
CASSPGDSGNEQFF
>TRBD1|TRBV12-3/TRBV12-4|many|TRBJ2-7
TGTGCCAGCAGTCTGGGACAGGGGGCGCTATACGAGCAGTACTTC
CASSLGQGALYEQYF
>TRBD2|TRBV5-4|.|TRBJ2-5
TGTGCCAGCAGCTCCCCCGGGACTAGTGATGAGACCCAGTACTTC
CASSSPGTSDETQYF
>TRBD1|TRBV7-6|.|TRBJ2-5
TGTGCCAGCAGCTCCCCTGGACAGGGCTACGAACAGACCCAGTACTTC
CASSSPGQGYEQTQYF
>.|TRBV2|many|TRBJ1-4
TGTGCCAGCAGTGGTCCTCTCGGAGGGTTCGGTGAAAAACTGTTTTTT
CASSGPLGGFGEKLFF
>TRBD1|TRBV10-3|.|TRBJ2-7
TGTGCCATCAGCGGGACAGGGGGCCGAGAGCAGTACTTC
CAISGTGGREQYF
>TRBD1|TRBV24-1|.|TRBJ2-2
TGTGCCACCAAGGGGACAGCGAACACCGGGGAGCTGTTTTTT
CATKGTANTGELFF
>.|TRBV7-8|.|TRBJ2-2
TGTGCCAGCAGCCAGGGCGGGGAGCTGTTTTTT
CASSQGGELFF
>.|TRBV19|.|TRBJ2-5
TGTGCCAGCAGCAAGAGTTTGGAGACCCAGTACTTC
CASSKSLETQYF
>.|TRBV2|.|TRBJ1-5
TGTGCCACCAGTGAAGCTGAATATGATGCCCAGCATTTT
CATSEAEYDAQHF
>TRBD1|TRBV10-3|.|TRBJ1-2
TGTGCCATCAGTGAGTCGGGAGGGGGCGATGGCTACACCTTC
CAISESGGGDGYTF
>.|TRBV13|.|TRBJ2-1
TGTGCCAGCAGCCCACGGGGGGCCCGCTCCTACAATGAGCAGTTCTTC
CASSPRGARSYNEQFF
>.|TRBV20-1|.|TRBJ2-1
TGCAGTGTCTCATTGGACTCCTACAATGAGCAGTTCTTC
CSVSLDSYNEQFF
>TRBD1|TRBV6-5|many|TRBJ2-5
TGTGCCAGCATTACCCAGGGGGCCCAAGAGACCCAGTACTTC
CASITQGAQETQYF
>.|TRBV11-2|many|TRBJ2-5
TGTGCCAGCAGCTGGCAGGGGTCCCAAGAGACCCAGTACTTC
CASSWQGSQETQYF
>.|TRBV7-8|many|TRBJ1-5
TGTGCCAGCAGCCTACCGCGGGGAGCCATGAGCGGTAATCAGCCCCAGCATTTT
CASSLPRGAMSGNQPQHF
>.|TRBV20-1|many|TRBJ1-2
TGCAGTGTGGCAGCGTTAGCTAACTATGGCTACACCTTC
CSVAALANYGYTF
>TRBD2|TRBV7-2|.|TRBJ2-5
TGTGCCAGCCGCTTAGCGGGAGGTCGGGAGACCCAGTACTTC
CASRLAGGRETQYF
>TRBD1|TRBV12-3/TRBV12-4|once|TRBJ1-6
TGTGCCACCAGCCTGGACAGGGTCAACTCACCCCTCCACTTT
CATSLDRVNSPLHF
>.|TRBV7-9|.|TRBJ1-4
TGTGCCACCACCCCCGGAAGGGTGTTCACCCCTCCACTTCTGTTTTTT
CATTPGRVFTPPLLFF
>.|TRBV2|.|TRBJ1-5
TGTGCCACCGGACAGCAGGGGAATCAGCCCCAGCATTTT
CATGQQGNQPQHF
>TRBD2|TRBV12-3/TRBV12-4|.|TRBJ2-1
TGTGCCAGCAGTTGGACTAGCGGGGGGGTCAATGAGCAGTTCTTC
CASSWTSGGVNEQFF
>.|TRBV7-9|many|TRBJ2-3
TGTGCCAGCAGCCAAAAGTGGGCAGATACGCAGTATTTT
CASSQKWADTQYF
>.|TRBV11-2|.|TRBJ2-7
TGTGCCAGCAGCTTGGTCCCCTCCGGGGCCTACGAGCAGTACTTC
CASSLVPSGAYEQYF
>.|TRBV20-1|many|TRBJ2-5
TGCAGTGCTAGACAGGGGATGGCTGAGACCCAGTACTTC
CSARQGMAETQYF